One sample yielded the 27 T cell receptor beta chains listed below, sequenced in a study of PD-L1 blockade in urothelial cancer. The table came from immunoSEQ multiplex PCR; TCRdb's copy has only in-frame clones and leaves some out. Counted here are roughly 50,000 clones, nearly 90% occurring once; the ten biggest clones make up around 8%. The sequenced sample was PBMCs, obtained around atezolizumab (anti-PD-L1) treatment. The source of these receptors is a man aged 55 to 70 with urothelial cancer.

This clone was detected only once. This rearrangement joins TRBV11-2 to TRBJ2-2, with 8 bases lining up with TRBD2. The CDR3 runs 16 residues. CDR1 SGHAT and CDR2 FQNNGV come from the germline V gene. The ends lost 5 bases at V and 0 bases at J; junction bases unmatched: 5. CDR3 protein: CASSPIAGPNTGELFF. For the CDR3, the DNA is TGTGCCAGCAGCCCCATAGCGGGACCGAACACCGGGGAGCTGTTTTTT.

The chain joins TRBV28 to TRBJ2-5; 16 nucleotides align to TRBD2. The CDR3 is made up of 17 amino acids. The germline CDR1 and CDR2 sequences are MDHEN and SYDVKM. V dropped 5 bases and J dropped 4; count of bases not matched to a gene: 7. The CDR3: CASSRPGLAGGRETQYF. In DNA, the CDR3 is TGTGCCAGCAGTCGACCGGGACTAGCGGGGGGGCGAGAGACCCAGTACTTC.

This clone showed up just once. This chain connects TRBV27 to TRBJ1-2, with TRBD1 matching over 7 bases. Trimming cost V 6 bases and J 1 base; bases outside gene matches: 5. The CDR3 has 14 residues. Germline-derived CDR1 and CDR2 are MNHEY and SMNVEV (reference sequence). CDR3 nucleotides: TGTGCCAGCAGACTCCGACAGGGTAACTATGGCTACACCTTC. Its translation: CASRLRQGNYGYTF.

V and J are TRBV7-2 and TRBJ1-4; D not certain. Trimming stripped 1 base from V and 0 bases from J, with 9 bases between. This CDR3 region has 16 residues. The V gene's germline CDR1 is SGHTA and CDR2 FQGNSA. The DNA for the CDR3 is TGTGCCAGCAGCTTAGTGAGGACTGCAACTAATGAAAAACTGTTTTTT. It specifies CASSLVRTATNEKLFF.

The genes are TRBV5-4 and TRBJ1-4; 8 nucleotides align to TRBD1. The CDR3 sequence is 14 residues long. CDR1 and CDR2 (germline): SGHNT, YYREEE (reference sequence). V shed 4 bases, J shed 7 bases, and the junction held 6 bases outside the gene matches. CDR3 amino acids: CASSPQGAREKLFF. DNA for the CDR3: TGTGCCAGCAGCCCGCAGGGGGCCCGTGAAAAACTGTTTTTT.

V usage is TRBV5-5 and J usage is TRBJ1-2, with 11 positions matching TRBD1. V lost 4 bases, J lost 8 bases, and 16 bases stayed unmatched. This CDR3 contains 17 residues. Germline CDR1 reads SGHKS; CDR2 reads YYEKEE (reference sequence). CDR3 sequence reads: CASSGPGQGGLGEGYTF. The CDR3 nucleotides read TGTGCCAGCAGCGGACCGGGACAGGGGGGGCTTGGCGAGGGCTACACCTTC. Together with reference TRBV5-5 and TRBJ1-2, the CDR3 gives the full variable domain: DAGVTQSPTHLIKTRGQQVTLRCSPISGHKSVSWYQQVLGQGPQFIFQYYEKEERGRGNFPDRFSARQFPNYSSELNVNALLLGDSALYLCASSGPGQGGLGEGYTFGSGTRLTVV.

The rearrangement joins TRBV5-1 to TRBJ2-3, with D unclear. Trimming cost V 2 bases and J 3 bases, with 10 bases left between them. The germline gives CDR1 SGHRS, CDR2 YFSETQ. CDR3 length: 14 residues. The CDR3 loop is CASSFGPGTDTQYF. The CDR3 nucleotides read TGCGCCAGCAGCTTTGGGCCTGGGACAGATACGCAGTATTTT.

The chain recombines TRBV19 with TRBJ1-3, with D unclear. This CDR3 is built from 15 residues. The V and J ends lost 2 bases and 4 bases respectively, with 12 bases between them. Germline-derived CDR1 and CDR2 are LNHDA and SQIVND (reference sequence). CDR3 sequence: CASSIQAAQGNTIYF. The CDR3 bases are TGTGCCAGTAGTATACAGGCCGCCCAAGGAAACACCATATATTTT.

The chain has TRBV6-1 and TRBJ1-6, with 8 bases identical to TRBD1. Per the germline V gene, CDR1 is MNHNS and CDR2 is SASEGT. The CDR3 consists of 13 residues. Trimming cost V 5 bases and J 10 bases; bases outside gene matches: 4. CDR3 protein: CASSRTGPSPLHF. The DNA for the CDR3 is TGTGCCAGCAGTAGGACAGGGCCGTCACCCCTCCACTTT.

CDR3 region: CAWRSWNTEAFF. The DNA of the CDR3 is TGTGCCTGGAGGTCTTGGAACACTGAAGCTTTCTTT. The chain uses TRBV30 and TRBJ1-1; D is unclear. The CDR3 is 12 amino acids. The germline CDR1 and CDR2 sequences are GTSNPN and SVGIG (reference sequence). V lost 3 bases and J 1 base, leaving 6 bases between the germline ends.

This clone showed up just once. The chain combines TRBV19 with TRBJ2-2, with D possibly TRBD1 on 5 matching bases. Trimming shortened V by 5 bases and J by 3 bases, and 10 bases separated the two germline ends. The CDR3 is made up of 14 amino acids. Germline assignment: CDR1 LNHDA and CDR2 SQIVND (reference sequence). Written as DNA, the CDR3 is TGTGCCAGTAGTCAAGACAGATACACCGGGGAGCTGTTTTTT. It is translated as CASSQDRYTGELFF.

This clone was detected only a few times. The V call is TRBV4-1, the J call TRBJ1-1; 7 bases map to TRBD1. CDR3 length equals 15 residues. V lost 0 bases, J lost 7 bases, and 8 bases stayed unmatched. Germline V gene lookup returns CDR1 MGHRA and CDR2 YSYEKL. The chain's CDR3 is CASSQDHSRTGEAFF. The CDR3 DNA reads as TGCGCCAGCAGCCAAGACCACTCGAGGACAGGTGAAGCTTTCTTT.

The chain carries TRBV16 and TRBJ2-7, with D possibly TRBD1 on 6 matching bases. CDR1 and CDR2 (germline): KGHSY, FQNENV. The CDR3 loop spans 14 amino acids. V was pared by 1 base and J by 5 bases, with 12 bases between. CDR3 coding DNA: TGTGCCAGCAGCCAATTACAGGGCGGCCACGAGCAGTACTTC. Translating it yields CASSQLQGGHEQYF.

This clone has more than one count but fewer than ten. The V gene is TRBV10-3, the J gene TRBJ1-6; D uncertain. This CDR3 comprises 17 residues. Germline V gene sequence: CDR1 ENHRY, CDR2 SYGVKD. Trimming took 5 bases from V and 0 from J, leaving 14 bases between them. CDR3 bases: TGTGCCATCAGTCCATACCTGGAGAGCTCCTATAATTCACCCCTCCACTTT. Translating gives CAISPYLESSYNSPLHF.

The chain links TRBV2 to TRBJ1-2; 10 bases align to TRBD1. CDR1 is SNHLY, CDR2 FYNNEI, per germline. V was pared by 0 bases and J by 8 bases, with 9 bases of the junction left unmatched. The CDR3 sequence is 16 residues long. The CDR3 reads CASSEAYSDRGKGYTF. In nucleotides, the CDR3 is TGTGCCAGCAGTGAAGCTTACTCGGACAGGGGGAAGGGCTACACCTTC.

The V call is TRBV2, the J call TRBJ2-3; the D is unclear. Germline CDR1 and CDR2: SNHLY and FYNNEI. The CDR3 consists of 11 residues. The V end lost 8 bases, the J end lost 4 bases, and 7 bases lay between the germline ends. Here the CDR3 DNA reads TGTGCCAGCTCAGACTCAGATACGCAGTATTTT. Translating gives CASSDSDTQYF.

The V and J genes are TRBV27 and TRBJ1-4; 10 bases are shared with TRBD1. The CDR3 is 14 amino acids. V gave up 2 bases and J gave up 13 bases; unmatched junction bases: 7. Germline V gene lookup returns CDR1 MNHEY and CDR2 SMNVEV (reference sequence). The CDR3 sequence: CASSLRQGAGGLFF. CDR3 sequence (DNA): TGTGCCAGCAGTTTAAGACAGGGGGCGGGAGGACTGTTTTTT.

The V call is TRBV18, the J call TRBJ1-6, with D tentatively TRBD1 (5 bases). Germline V gives CDR1 KGHSH, CDR2 LQKENI. This CDR3 comprises 15 residues. Trimming pared 4 bases from V and 5 bases from J, leaving 12 bases between. The CDR3 DNA sequence: TGTGCCAGCTCACAGGGAAAGGGGAATAATTCACCCCTCCACTTT. This sequence encodes CASSQGKGNNSPLHF.

This chain connects TRBV5-1 to TRBJ1-1; D gene unclear. The V end was cut by 0 bases, the J end by 5 bases, with 11 bases between. The germline V gene encodes CDR1 SGHRS and CDR2 YFSETQ. The CDR3 is made up of 14 amino acids. In nucleotides, the CDR3 is TGCGCCAGCAGCTTGGCCGCTGGGCAGACTGAAGCTTTCTTT. Translating it yields CASSLAAGQTEAFF.

The J gene is TRBJ2-2, the V gene TRBV5-1; D is unresolved. CDR3 length equals 15 residues. Germline V gene data show CDR1 as SGHRS and CDR2 as YFSETQ. Trimming took off 1 base at V and 0 bases at J, with 7 bases between the two ends. The CDR3 DNA reads TGCGCCAGCAGCTTGCCTGTAGCGAACACCGGGGAGCTGTTTTTT. Protein sequence: CASSLPVANTGELFF.

The chain is built from TRBV7-3 and TRBJ2-5; 8 nucleotides match TRBD1. This CDR3 is built from 15 residues. The V and J ends lost 5 bases and 0 bases, in that order; junction bases with no gene match: 5. Germline-derived CDR1 and CDR2 are SGHTA and FQGTGA. The CDR3 reads CASSARTGYQETQYF. The CDR3 DNA follows: TGTGCCAGCAGCGCCCGGACAGGGTACCAAGAGACCCAGTACTTC.

The chain links TRBV4-1 to TRBJ2-5; 10 bases fit TRBD2. CDR1 is MGHRA and CDR2 is YSYEKL in the germline V gene. V lost 0 bases to trimming and J lost 3 bases; unmatched junction nucleotides: 1. The CDR3 totals 15 residues. CDR3: CASSQDGLAEETQYF. CDR3 nucleotides: TGCGCCAGCAGCCAAGATGGACTAGCGGAAGAGACCCAGTACTTC.

J is TRBJ1-3 and V is TRBV19; D unresolved. The CDR3 is made up of 14 amino acids. V lost 3 bases and J lost 4, with 10 bases in between. CDR1 is LNHDA, CDR2 SQIVND, per germline (reference sequence). The CDR3 protein is CASSMLQTGNTIYF. In DNA, the CDR3 is TGTGCCAGTAGTATGTTACAGACAGGAAACACCATATATTTT.

The chain has TRBV25-1 and TRBJ2-7, with 9 nucleotides matching TRBD1. Germline V lookup: CDR1 MGHDK, CDR2 SYGVNS. V was pared by 2 bases and J by 6 bases, with 2 bases of the junction left unmatched. The CDR3 has 13 amino acids. The CDR3 coding sequence is TGTGCCAGCAGTGAAGGACAGGGGTCCGAGCAGTACTTC. Translating gives CASSEGQGSEQYF.

The V gene is TRBV30, the J gene TRBJ1-2; D perhaps matches TRBD1 (5 bases). CDR3 length: 12 amino acids. Germline CDR1 GTSNPN, CDR2 SVGIG (reference sequence). V gave up 0 bases and J gave up 8 bases, with 10 bases separating them. CDR3 protein: CAWSVGGDGYTF. The CDR3 DNA sequence: TGTGCCTGGAGTGTGGGAGGGGACGGCTACACCTTC.

The V gene is TRBV2, the J gene TRBJ2-6; no reliable D call. Germline CDR1 is SNHLY and CDR2 is FYNNEI. V lost 10 bases to trimming and J lost 1 base, with 11 bases between them. This CDR3 contains 14 residues. The chain's CDR3 is CATAIVSGANVLTF. CDR3 DNA sequence: TGTGCCACCGCTATAGTGTCTGGGGCCAACGTCCTGACTTTC.

The rearrangement links TRBV7-2 to TRBJ2-5, with D perhaps TRBD2 (5 bases). Between the trimmed V and J ends, which lost 5 bases and 5 bases, there was a span of 15 bases. Germline values: CDR1 SGHTA, CDR2 FQGNSA. The CDR3 consists of 14 residues. The CDR3 nucleotides are TGTGCCAGCAGCCCCTTGGGGAGTAGTGAGACCCAGTACTTC. Translation: CASSPLGSSETQYF. Full variable domain (remainder filled in from reference TRBV7-2 and TRBJ2-5): GAGVSQSPSNKVTEKGKDVELRCDPISGHTALYWYRQSLGQGLEFLIYFQGNSAPDKSGLPSDRFSAERTGGSVSTLTIQRTQQEDSAVYLCASSPLGSSETQYFGPGTRLLVL.